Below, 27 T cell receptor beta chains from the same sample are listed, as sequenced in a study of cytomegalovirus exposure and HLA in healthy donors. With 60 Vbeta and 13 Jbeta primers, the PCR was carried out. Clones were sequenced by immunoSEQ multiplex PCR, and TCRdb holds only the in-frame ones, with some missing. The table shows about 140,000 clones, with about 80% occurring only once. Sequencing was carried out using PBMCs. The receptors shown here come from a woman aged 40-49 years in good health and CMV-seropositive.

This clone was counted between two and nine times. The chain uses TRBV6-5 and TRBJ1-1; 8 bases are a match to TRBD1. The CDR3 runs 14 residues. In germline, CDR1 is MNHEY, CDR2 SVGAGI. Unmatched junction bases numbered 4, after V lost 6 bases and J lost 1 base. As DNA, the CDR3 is TGTGCCAGCAGAAAGCAGGGGGCGAACACTGAAGCTTTCTTT. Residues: CASRKQGANTEAFF.

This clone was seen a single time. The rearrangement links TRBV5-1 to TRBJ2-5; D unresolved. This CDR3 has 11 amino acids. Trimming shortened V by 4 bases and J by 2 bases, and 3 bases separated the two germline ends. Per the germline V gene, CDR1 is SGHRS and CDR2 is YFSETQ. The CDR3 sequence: CASSRQETQYF. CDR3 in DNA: TGCGCCAGCAGCCGGCAAGAGACCCAGTACTTC.

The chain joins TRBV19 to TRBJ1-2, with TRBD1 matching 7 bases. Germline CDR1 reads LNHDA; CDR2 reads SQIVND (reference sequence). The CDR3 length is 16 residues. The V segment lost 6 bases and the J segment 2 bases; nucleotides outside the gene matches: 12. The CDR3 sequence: CASSDPGTETNYGYTF. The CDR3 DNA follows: TGTGCCAGTAGCGATCCCGGGACAGAGACCAACTATGGCTACACCTTC.

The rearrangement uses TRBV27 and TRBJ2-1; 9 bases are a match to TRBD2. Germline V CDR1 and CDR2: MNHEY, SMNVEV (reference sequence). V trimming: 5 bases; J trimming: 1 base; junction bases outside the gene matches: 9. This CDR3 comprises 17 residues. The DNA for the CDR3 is TGTGCCAGCAGTGTTAGCGGGAGTTTATATTCCTACAATGAGCAGTTCTTC. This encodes CASSVSGSLYSYNEQFF.

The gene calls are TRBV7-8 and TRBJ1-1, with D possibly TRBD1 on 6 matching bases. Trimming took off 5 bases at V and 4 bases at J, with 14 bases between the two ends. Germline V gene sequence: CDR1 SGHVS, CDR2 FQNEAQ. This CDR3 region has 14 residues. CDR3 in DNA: TGTGCCAGCAGCAACCAAAGACAGGCCACTGAAGCTTTCTTT. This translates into CASSNQRQATEAFF. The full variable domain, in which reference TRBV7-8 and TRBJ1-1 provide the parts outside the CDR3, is GAGVSQSPRYKVAKRGQDVALRCDPISGHVSLFWYQQALGQGPEFLTYFQNEAQLDKSGLPSDRFFAERPEGSVSTLKIQRTQQEDSAVYLCASSNQRQATEAFFGQGTRLTVV.

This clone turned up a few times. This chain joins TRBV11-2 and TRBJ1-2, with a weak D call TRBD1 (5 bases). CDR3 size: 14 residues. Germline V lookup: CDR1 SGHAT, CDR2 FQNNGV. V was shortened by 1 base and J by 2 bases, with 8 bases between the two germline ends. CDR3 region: CASSLVAGNYGYTF. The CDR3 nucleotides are TGTGCCAGCAGCTTAGTCGCAGGGAACTATGGCTACACCTTC.

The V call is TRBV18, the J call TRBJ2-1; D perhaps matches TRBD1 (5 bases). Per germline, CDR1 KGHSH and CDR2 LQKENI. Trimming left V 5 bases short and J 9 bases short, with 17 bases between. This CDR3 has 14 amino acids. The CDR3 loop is CASSAPTRVGEQFF. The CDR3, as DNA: TGTGCCAGCTCAGCCCCCACCAGGGTCGGTGAGCAGTTCTTC.

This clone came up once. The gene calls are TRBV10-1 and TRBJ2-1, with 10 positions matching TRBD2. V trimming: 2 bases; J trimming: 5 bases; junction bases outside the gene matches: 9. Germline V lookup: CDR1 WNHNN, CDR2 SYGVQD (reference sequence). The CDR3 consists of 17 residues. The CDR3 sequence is CASSEATTSGNDNEQFF. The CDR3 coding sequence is TGCGCCAGCAGTGAGGCCACTACTAGCGGGAATGACAATGAGCAGTTCTTC.

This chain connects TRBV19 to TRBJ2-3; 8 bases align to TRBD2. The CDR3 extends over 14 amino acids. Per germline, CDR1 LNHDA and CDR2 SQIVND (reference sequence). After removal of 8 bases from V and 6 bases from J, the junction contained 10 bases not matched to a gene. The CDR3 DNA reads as TGTGCCAGTTCGACCGGGGGGGCCAGCGATACGCAGTATTTT. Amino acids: CASSTGGASDTQYF.

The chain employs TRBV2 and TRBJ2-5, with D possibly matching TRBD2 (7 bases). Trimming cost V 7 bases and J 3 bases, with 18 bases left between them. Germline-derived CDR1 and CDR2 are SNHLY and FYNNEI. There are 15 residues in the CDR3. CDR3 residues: CASTRRGGVEETQYF. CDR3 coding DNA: TGTGCCAGCACCCGACGAGGGGGGGTGGAAGAGACCCAGTACTTC.

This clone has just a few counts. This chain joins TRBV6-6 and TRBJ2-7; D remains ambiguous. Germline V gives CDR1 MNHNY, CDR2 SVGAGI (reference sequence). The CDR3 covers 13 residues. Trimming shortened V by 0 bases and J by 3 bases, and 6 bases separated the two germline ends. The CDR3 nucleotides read TGTGCCAGCAGTTACTCGGCTAGCTACGAGCAGTACTTC. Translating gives CASSYSASYEQYF.

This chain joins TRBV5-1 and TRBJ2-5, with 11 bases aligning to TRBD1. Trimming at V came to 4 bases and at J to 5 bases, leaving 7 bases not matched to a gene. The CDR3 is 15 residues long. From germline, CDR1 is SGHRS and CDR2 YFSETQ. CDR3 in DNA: TGCGCCAGCAGCCTTGGACAGGGGGCGTTGGAGACCCAGTACTTC. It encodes CASSLGQGALETQYF.

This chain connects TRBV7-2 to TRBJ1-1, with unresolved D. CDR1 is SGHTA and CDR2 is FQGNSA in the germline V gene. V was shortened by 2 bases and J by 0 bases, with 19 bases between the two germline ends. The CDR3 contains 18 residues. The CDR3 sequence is CASSLSRGLRGMNTEAFF. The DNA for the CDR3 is TGTGCCAGCAGCTTATCACGAGGGCTAAGAGGGATGAACACTGAAGCTTTCTTT.

CDR3 coding DNA: TGCGCCAGCAACGGTCGGGGGGCCGGGGTTGAGCAGTACTTC. Translated, it gives CASNGRGAGVEQYF. The rearrangement uses TRBV5-1 and TRBJ2-7; possibly TRBD2 for D (7 bases). The V gene lost 6 bases and the J gene lost 7 bases, with 20 bases spanning the gap. The CDR3 totals 14 residues. Germline V gene lookup returns CDR1 SGHRS and CDR2 YFSETQ.

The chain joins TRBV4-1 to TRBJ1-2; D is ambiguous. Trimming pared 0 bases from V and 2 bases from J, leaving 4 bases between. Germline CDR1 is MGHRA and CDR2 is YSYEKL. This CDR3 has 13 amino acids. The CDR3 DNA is TGCGCCAGCAGCCAAGACAAAAACTATGGCTACACCTTC. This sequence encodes CASSQDKNYGYTF.

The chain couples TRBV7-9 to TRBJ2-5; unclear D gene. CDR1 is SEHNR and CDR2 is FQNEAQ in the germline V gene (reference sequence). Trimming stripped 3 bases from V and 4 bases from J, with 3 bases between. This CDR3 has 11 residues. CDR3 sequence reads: CASSFLETQYF. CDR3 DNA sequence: TGTGCCAGCAGCTTCCTAGAGACCCAGTACTTC.

CDR3 sequence reads: CSAATPPAAFF. The CDR3 DNA follows: TGCAGTGCCGCGACTCCCCCCGCGGCTTTCTTT. The chain recombines TRBV20-1 with TRBJ1-1, with D uncertain. Trimming shortened V by 6 bases and J by 11 bases, and 16 bases separated the two germline ends. The CDR3 consists of 11 residues. CDR1 is DFQATT, CDR2 SNEGSKA, per germline (reference sequence).

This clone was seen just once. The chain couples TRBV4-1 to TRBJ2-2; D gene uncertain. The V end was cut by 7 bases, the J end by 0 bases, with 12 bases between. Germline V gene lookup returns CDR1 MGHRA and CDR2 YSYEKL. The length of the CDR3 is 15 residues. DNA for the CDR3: TGCGCCAGCACCCCGATAGTGTCGAACACCGGGGAGCTGTTTTTT. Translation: CASTPIVSNTGELFF.

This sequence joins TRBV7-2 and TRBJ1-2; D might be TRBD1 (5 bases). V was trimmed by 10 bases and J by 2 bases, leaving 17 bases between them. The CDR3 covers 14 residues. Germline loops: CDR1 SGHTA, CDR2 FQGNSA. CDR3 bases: TGTGCCACCCGGGAGGGGCGTTCAAACTATGGCTACACCTTC. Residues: CATREGRSNYGYTF.

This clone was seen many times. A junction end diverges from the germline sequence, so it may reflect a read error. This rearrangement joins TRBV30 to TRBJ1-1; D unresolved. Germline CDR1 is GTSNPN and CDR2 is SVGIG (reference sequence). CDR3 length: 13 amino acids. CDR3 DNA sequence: TGTGCCTGGAGTGGAGGGCTGGAGGGTGAAACTTTCTTT. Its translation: CAWSGGLEGETFF.

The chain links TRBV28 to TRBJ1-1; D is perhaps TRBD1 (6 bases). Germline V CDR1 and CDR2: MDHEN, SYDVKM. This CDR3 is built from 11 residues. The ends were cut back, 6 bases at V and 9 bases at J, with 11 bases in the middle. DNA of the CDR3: TGTGCCAGCAGCCCTCAGGGGAAAGCTTTCTTT. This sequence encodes CASSPQGKAFF.

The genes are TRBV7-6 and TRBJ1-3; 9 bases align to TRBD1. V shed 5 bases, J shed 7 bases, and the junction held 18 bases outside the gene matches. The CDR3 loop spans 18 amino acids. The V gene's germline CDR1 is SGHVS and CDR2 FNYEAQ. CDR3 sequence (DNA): TGTGCCAGCAGCCATCAAAATTACCGGGACAGGGAAGGGAACACCATATATTTT. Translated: CASSHQNYRDREGNTIYF.

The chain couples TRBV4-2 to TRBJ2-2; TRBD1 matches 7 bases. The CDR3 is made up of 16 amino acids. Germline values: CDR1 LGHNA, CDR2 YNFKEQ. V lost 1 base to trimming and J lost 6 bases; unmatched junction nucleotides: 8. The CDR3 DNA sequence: TGTGCCAGCAGCCAAGTATTTGTGACAGGGTCCGGGGAGCTGTTTTTT. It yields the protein CASSQVFVTGSGELFF.

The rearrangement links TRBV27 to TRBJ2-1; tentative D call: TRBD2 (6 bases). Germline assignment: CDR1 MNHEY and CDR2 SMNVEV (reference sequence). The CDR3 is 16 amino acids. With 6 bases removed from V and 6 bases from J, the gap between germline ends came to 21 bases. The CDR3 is CASRPRTAGTFNEQFF. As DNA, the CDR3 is TGTGCCAGCAGACCGAGGACGGCCGGGACTTTCAATGAGCAGTTCTTC.

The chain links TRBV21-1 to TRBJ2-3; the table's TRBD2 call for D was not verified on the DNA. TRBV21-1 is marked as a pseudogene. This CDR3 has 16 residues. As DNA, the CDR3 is TGTGCCAGCAGCACCCGACTAGACCCAAGCACAGATACGCAGTATTTT. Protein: CASSTRLDPSTDTQYF.

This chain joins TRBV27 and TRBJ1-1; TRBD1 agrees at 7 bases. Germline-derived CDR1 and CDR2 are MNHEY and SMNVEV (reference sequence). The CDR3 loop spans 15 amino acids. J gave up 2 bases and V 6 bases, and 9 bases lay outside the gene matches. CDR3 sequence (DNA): TGTGCCAGCAGCTTTGGGACAGATCGAAACACTGAAGCTTTCTTT. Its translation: CASSFGTDRNTEAFF.

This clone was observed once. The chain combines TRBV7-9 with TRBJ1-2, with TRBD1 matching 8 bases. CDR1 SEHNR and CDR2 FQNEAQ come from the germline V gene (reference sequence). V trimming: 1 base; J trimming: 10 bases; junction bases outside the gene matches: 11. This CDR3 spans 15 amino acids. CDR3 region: CASSLVAGGATSYTF. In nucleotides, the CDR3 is TGTGCCAGCAGCTTAGTTGCAGGGGGCGCGACTTCCTACACCTTC.